This T cell receptor beta chain was sequenced for a study of T cell responses to AZD1222 COVID-19 vaccine. V was clipped by 4 bases and J by 1 base, with 13 bases between them. Germline loops: CDR1 SGHTA, CDR2 FQGNSA. The CDR3 sequence is 16 residues long. In the case of this clone: Its antigen is not identified.

The study's findings and limits: Baseline seropositives among AZD1222 recipients totaled only five to seven. Spike-wide vaccine-associated CD4 TCRs dominated at 160-218 and 743-854.

Clones were sequenced by immunoSEQ multiplex PCR, and TCRdb holds only the in-frame ones, with some missing. This sample carries about 140,000 clones, about 92% of them seen once, and the ten largest clones take 5% to 6.5%. This clonotype was sampled from an adult who received the AZD1222 COVID-19 vaccine. The specimen comprised peripheral blood, sampled 28 days after the second AZD1222 dose. The chain joins TRBV7-2 to TRBJ2-2, with D possibly TRBD2 on 6 matching bases. The CDR3 nucleotides are TGTGCCAGCAGCTACCTCGCGGGGCTGAACACCGGGGAGCTGTTTTTT. Amino acid sequence: CASSYLAGLNTGELFF.